This TCR beta chain was observed in a study of graft-versus-host responses after intestinal transplantation (dated by TCRdb to 2020 to 2023). Turning to the overall study: Recipients received multivisceral, liver-intestinal, or isolated intestinal transplants. A cohort of about 26 intestinal transplant recipients, including one retransplant, was enrolled, and a few patients lacking pretransplant specimens were excluded. Instead of going to the commercial service, samples from a few later patients were sequenced in-house on an Illumina MiSeq and processed with MiXCR. Anti-thymocyte globulin induction was given to all recipients, followed by maintenance tacrolimus and steroids for two to three years. A peak of at least 4% donor T cells among recipient peripheral blood mononuclear cells was the definition used for donor T cell macrochimerism. Graft-versus-host and host-versus-graft alloreactive T cell clones were tracked in the graft, circulation and bone marrow after intestinal transplantation using bulk TCR-beta CDR3 sequencing. To identify alloreactive clones, pre-transplant mixed lymphocyte reaction products were sequenced and compared with unstimulated pre-transplant donor and recipient T cells. Summary of the overall study and its limitations: The relatively low number and heterogeneity of intestinal transplant patients limited the conclusions. GvH clones were detected in recipient bone marrow, and some appeared earlier in ileal mucosa or blood, consistent with an intestinal mucosal origin. Peak levels of circulating GvH clones were associated with declines in HvG clones early after transplant. Patients with donor T cell macrochimerism had high GvH to HvG T cell clonal ratios in their allografts.

The germline V gene (reference sequence) sets CDR1 to GTSNPN and CDR2 to SVGIG. The CDR3 goes from the cysteine to the phenylalanine over 12 residues. The sequence is cut down to CDR3 DNA, 36 bases in frame from base 1. V and J lose 6 bases and 12 bases, and a span of 20 bases separates them. Libraries were prepared through the immunoSEQ multiplex PCR assay. High-throughput TCR-beta CDR3 sequencing of genomic DNA from most patients was performed by Adaptive Biotechnologies. The study's own analysis went as follows. TCR sequencing data for over 15 patients were retrieved from Adaptive's ImmunoSEQ software; a few other patients were processed with MiXCR and VDJtools. Because the origin of CDR3 nucleotide sequences shared between donor and recipient could not be assigned, those sequences were removed. At least 2-fold expansion over unstimulated cells and a minimum CFSE-low frequency of 0.002% (template counts) or 0.001% (read counts) were required for clones to be classified as alloreactive. Mappable clones were those detected in sequenced pre-transplant spleen, lymph node, or MLR CFSE-low populations of the donor or recipient. The cumulative frequency of alloreactive clones was calculated as a percentage of all sequences, weighted by copy number. TCRdb re-hosts the immuneACCESS table, in-frame sequences only. Its copies lack some clones; in the studies checked, an unresolved V gene accounts for under half of them, and the cause for the rest is not known. D and trimming were read from the DNA, whereas the V and J calls and clone size are those reported in that table. This sample lists 8,500 to 10,000 clones; around nine tenths were detected once. The ten biggest clones cover 5.2% of the sample.

To isolate intraepithelial and lamina propria lymphocytes from graft specimens, dithiothreitol, EDTA incubations and collagenase D digestion were used. Serial intestinal graft biopsy specimens collected up to 600 days after transplant underwent bulk TCR-beta sequencing. Turning to this clone: The antigen it recognizes is unknown. Base quality data are lacking; no much larger clone is found one base away.

The V and J segments used are TRBV30 and TRBJ1-1, with the D segment identity uncertain. The clonotype was recovered from a human patient who received an intestinal transplant, so some T cells may come from the graft donor. Sequenced material: ileum tissue, taken around 24 months after intestinal transplantation. The DNA sequence reads TGTGCCTGTCTTTCCGTCGGCGGGGTAACTTTCTTT. The resulting protein is CACLSVGGVTFF.